A selection of T cell receptor beta chains follows, all from one sample in a study of human T cells and chemical hapten exposure. In TCRdb, the RACE reads were re-called with MiXCR into one record per CDR3 protein. This table holds fewer than 50,000 distinct CDR3 sequences, about 4% found once. The sample consisted of whole blood. The source is a human donor in good health. Some clones in this sample may be carry-over from other donors' samples. Each CDR3 is given without its conserved first and last residue. Each record gives: J gene, CDR3 length, V gene, CDR3 protein.

>TRBJ1-4|11|TRBV25-1
ASIRQGDEKLF
>TRBJ2-5|10|TRBV2
ASALFQETQY
>TRBJ2-3|13|TRBV30
AWSLAGGLTDTQY
>TRBJ1-2|10|TRBV29-1
SGASGTYGYT
>TRBJ2-5|12|TRBV4-1
ASSQDWTKETQY
>TRBJ2-7|13|TRBV5-1
ASSLSGTMLDEQY
>TRBJ2-2|16|TRBV7-2
ASSLAVRHRANTGELF
>TRBJ2-7|11|TRBV28
ASDTQSSYEQY
>TRBJ1-1|12|TRBV28
ASSLRGREGEAF
>TRBJ2-3|17|TRBV6-1
ASLPGIAGAYPHTDTQY
>TRBJ2-3|15|TRBV6-4
ASSALLTKDCTDTQY
>TRBJ1-1|13|TRBV6-5
ASSLSGTANTEAF
>TRBJ2-7|14|TRBV28
ASSLWGSGRAPEQY
>TRBJ1-6|12|TRBV4-1
ASSQEGEISPLH
>TRBJ2-1|13|TRBV4-2
ASSQWRERGNEQF
>TRBJ2-7|14|TRBV27
ASTKLTSGSSYEQY
>TRBJ2-5|13|TRBV5-1
ASSLVASGSETQY
>TRBJ2-1|13|TRBV3-1
ASSQGGRIGDEQF
>TRBJ2-3|12|TRBV21-1
ASSKVQGGNTQY
>TRBJ2-7|13|TRBV28
ASRTTSGGSYEQY
>TRBJ1-6|13|TRBV27
ASTLDRADNSPLH
>TRBJ1-5|14|TRBV28
ASRAGTGGFGQPQH
>TRBJ2-7|16|TRBV18
ASSPFSSLPGGSYEQY